The text below deals with one TCR beta chain. Its antigen remains unknown. These data come from a study of vaccination effects on CD4 cells after COVID-19. Study results and caveats: Infection-derived and vaccine-derived clones contracted markedly late after vaccination. The authors studied few convalescent patients and collected no early post-infection timepoints. There was only 1 of 255 vaccine-induced clones in healthy vaccinees that cross-reacted with common cold coronaviruses.

Produced via immunoSEQ multiplex PCR; TCRdb's table is partial and in-frame only. The sample includes 30,000 to 45,000 clones, roughly 70% seen only once; the top ten take approximately 24%. Expansion with viral peptide pools was applied to antigen-specific CD4+ T cells by the ViraFEST assay prior to sequencing. Isolation of CD4+ T cells took place after less than 12 days of culture. The study found no prior SARS-CoV-2 infection in the vaccine recipients, who tested negative for nucleocapsid antibodies. The V gene's germline CDR1 is SEHNR and CDR2 FQNEAQ (reference sequence). The CDR3 spans 15 residues. V lost 5 bases, J lost 2 bases, and 15 bases lay in between.

The receptor comes from a human donor who received a COVID-19 vaccine. The starting material was CD4+ T cells from PBMCs cultured with SARS-CoV-2 spike peptides, obtained before COVID-19 vaccination. The chain couples TRBV7-9 to TRBJ2-5; no clear D gene. The CDR3 region is CASSLPGLSQETQYF. CDR3 nucleotide sequence: TGTGCCAGCAGCCTCCCCGGTCTGTCACAAGAGACCCAGTACTTC.